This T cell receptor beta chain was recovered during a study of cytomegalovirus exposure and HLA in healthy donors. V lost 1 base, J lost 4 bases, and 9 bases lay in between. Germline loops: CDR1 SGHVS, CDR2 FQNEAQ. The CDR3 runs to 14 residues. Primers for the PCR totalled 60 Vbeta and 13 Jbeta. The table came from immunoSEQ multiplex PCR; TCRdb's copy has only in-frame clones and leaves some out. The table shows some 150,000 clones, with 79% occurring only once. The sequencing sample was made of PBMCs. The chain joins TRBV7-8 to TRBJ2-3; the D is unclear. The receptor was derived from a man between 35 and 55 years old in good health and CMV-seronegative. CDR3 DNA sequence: TGTGCCAGCAGCTTAGAGGTAGCTCCAGATACGCAGTATTTT. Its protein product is CASSLEVAPDTQYF.